This TCR beta chain was obtained from a study of shared clonotypes between healthy human individuals. This clone was counted once. At deep level, the assay was performed. Profiling relied on immunoSEQ multiplex PCR, and the TCRdb table lists in-frame clones only, not all of them. The table records roughly 380,000 clones, just over 95% of them present only once. Trimming removed 6 bases from V and 3 bases from J; junction bases left unmatched: 15. The CDR3 has 17 residues. The germline gives CDR1 SGHRS, CDR2 YFSETQ. The V gene is TRBV5-1, the J gene TRBJ2-3, with 8 bases that match TRBD2. The sequence was collected from a man aged 25 to 40 in good health. The sample comprised memory CD8+ T cells sorted from blood. Subset specified: CD45RO+ cells pooled with CCR7-negative TemRA cells. The CDR3: CASTIGGSGTLTDTQYF. CDR3 nucleotides: TGCGCCAGCACCATCGGGGGTAGCGGGACGCTAACAGATACGCAGTATTTT.